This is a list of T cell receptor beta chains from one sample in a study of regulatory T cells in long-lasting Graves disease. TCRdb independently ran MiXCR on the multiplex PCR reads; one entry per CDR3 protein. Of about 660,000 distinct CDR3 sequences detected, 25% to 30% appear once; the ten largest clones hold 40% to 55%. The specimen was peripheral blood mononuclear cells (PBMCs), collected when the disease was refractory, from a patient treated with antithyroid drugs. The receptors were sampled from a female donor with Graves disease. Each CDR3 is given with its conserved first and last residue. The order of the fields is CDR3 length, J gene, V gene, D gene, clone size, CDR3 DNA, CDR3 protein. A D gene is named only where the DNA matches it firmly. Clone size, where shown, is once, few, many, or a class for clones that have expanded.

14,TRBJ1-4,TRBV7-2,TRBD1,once,TGTGCCAGCAGGGCCGGGACAGGGGTGGAAAAACTGTTTTTT,CASRAGTGVEKLFF
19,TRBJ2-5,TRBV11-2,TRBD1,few,TGTGCCAGCAGCCAACCAACCGGGACAGGAGGTCTGAGGGGGGAGACCCAGTACTTC,CASSQPTGTGGLRGETQYF
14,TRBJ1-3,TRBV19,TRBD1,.,TGTGCCAGTAGAACGACAGGGCCTGGAAACACCATATATTTT,CASRTTGPGNTIYF
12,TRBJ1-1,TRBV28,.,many,TGTGCCAGCAGTTTATGGCACAGTGAAGCTTTCTTT,CASSLWHSEAFF
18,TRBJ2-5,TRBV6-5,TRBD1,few,TGTGCCAGCAGTTACTTGAAAACCGACAGGGGAGGTCGGGAGACCCAGTACTTC,CASSYLKTDRGGRETQYF
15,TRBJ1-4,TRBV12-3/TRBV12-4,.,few,TGTGCCAGCAGTGAACAGGGTTGGACTAATGAAAAACTGTTTTTT,CASSEQGWTNEKLFF
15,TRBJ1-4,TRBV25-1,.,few,TGTGCCAGCAGTGAAGGCCTGGTGGGTGGGGAAAAACTGTTTTTT,CASSEGLVGGEKLFF
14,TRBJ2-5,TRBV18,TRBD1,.,TGTGCCAGCTCACATACAGGGGAACAAGAGACCCAGTACTTC,CASSHTGEQETQYF
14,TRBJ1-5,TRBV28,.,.,TGTGCCAGCAGTCAGAGCCGGGGCTATCAGCCCCAGCATTTT,CASSQSRGYQPQHF
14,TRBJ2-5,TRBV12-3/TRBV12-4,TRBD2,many,TGTGCCAGCAGTTTATTCAGCGGGAGAGAGACCCAGTACTTC,CASSLFSGRETQYF
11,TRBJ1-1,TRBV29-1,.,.,TGCAGCGTTGTTTATCCCACTGAAGCTTTCTTT,CSVVYPTEAFF
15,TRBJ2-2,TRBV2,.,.,TGTGCCAGCAGAATCCGGGACTTGAACACCGGGGAGCTGTTTTTT,CASRIRDLNTGELFF
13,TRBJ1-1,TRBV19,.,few,TGTGCCAGTACCCATCTGACTACCCTTGAAGCTTTCTTT,CASTHLTTLEAFF
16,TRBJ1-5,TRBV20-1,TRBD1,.,TGCAGTGCTAGAGTGGGTGGCCAGGGGGGCAATCAGCCCCAGCATTTT,CSARVGGQGGNQPQHF
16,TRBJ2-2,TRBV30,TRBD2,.,TGTGCCTGGAGTGTACTCGGGACTAGGGTGGGCGGGGAGCTGTTTTTT,CAWSVLGTRVGGELFF
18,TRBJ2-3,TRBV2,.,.,TGTGCCAGCAGTGAAGGAGCCGGAGCAGGAAGGAGCACAGATACGCAGTATTTT,CASSEGAGAGRSTDTQYF
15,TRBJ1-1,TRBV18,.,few,TGTGCCAGCTCACCCCTGACTGAAATGAACACTGAAGCTTTCTTT,CASSPLTEMNTEAFF
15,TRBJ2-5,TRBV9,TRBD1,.,TGTGCCAGCAGCGTCCGACAGGGGGCGGGTGAGACCCAGTACTTC,CASSVRQGAGETQYF
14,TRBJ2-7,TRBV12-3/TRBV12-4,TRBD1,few,TGTGCCAGCAGTCCAGGACAGGGTGACTACGAGCAGTACTTC,CASSPGQGDYEQYF
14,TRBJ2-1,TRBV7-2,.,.,TGTGCCAGCAGCCCACTAGGCTCCTACAATGAGCAGTTCTTC,CASSPLGSYNEQFF
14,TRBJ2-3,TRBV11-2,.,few,TGTGCCAGCAGCTTTCAAGGGTCCGATAATACGCAGTATTTT,CASSFQGSDNTQYF
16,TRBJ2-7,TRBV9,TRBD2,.,TGTGCCAGCAGCCCCTTGGGGACTAGCGGAGCCTACGAGCAGTACTTC,CASSPLGTSGAYEQYF
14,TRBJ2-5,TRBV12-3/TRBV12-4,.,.,TGTGCCAGCAGCGAGAGGGGTTGGCAAGAGACCCAGTACTTC,CASSERGWQETQYF
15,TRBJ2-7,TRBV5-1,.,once,TGCGCCAGCAGCTTGGCAGTCAACATCGCCTACGAGCAGTACTTC,CASSLAVNIAYEQYF
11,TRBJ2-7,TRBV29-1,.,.,TGCAGCGTTGTAGTGGGCTACGAGCAGTACTTC,CSVVVGYEQYF
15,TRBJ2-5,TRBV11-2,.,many,TGTGCCAGCAGCTTAATCGACAGCCTCCAAGAGACCCAGTACTTC,CASSLIDSLQETQYF
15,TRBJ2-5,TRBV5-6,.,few,TGTGCCAGCAGCCCCCATCGACTAGTCCAAGAGACCCAGTACTTC,CASSPHRLVQETQYF
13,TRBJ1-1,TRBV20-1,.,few,TGCAGTGCTAGGTTCACGGGCTTAACTGAAGCTTTCTTT,CSARFTGLTEAFF
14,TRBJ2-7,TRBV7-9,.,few,TGTGCCAGCAGCAATCCTTACGCGGCATTCGAGCAGTACTTC,CASSNPYAAFEQYF
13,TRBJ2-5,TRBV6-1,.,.,TGTGCCAGCAGTGAAATCCTGCTAGCAGAGAAGTACTTC,CASSEILLAEKYF
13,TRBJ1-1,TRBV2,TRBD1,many,TGTGCCAGCAGGGGGGACAGTAACACTGAAGCTTTCTTT,CASRGDSNTEAFF
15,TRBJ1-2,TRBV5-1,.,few,TGCGCCAGCAGCTTGAGTCCAGGGGATCGGTATGGCTACACCTTC,CASSLSPGDRYGYTF
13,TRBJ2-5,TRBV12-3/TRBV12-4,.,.,TGTGCCAGCACCTCTGTGCCGTTCGAGACCCAGTACTTC,CASTSVPFETQYF
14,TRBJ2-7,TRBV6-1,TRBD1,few,TGTGCCAGCAGTCGGACAGGGGTATACTACGAGCAGTACTTC,CASSRTGVYYEQYF
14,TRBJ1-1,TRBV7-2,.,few,TGTGCCAGCAGCTCGTCCCCAGGCGAGACTGAAGCTTTCTTT,CASSSSPGETEAFF
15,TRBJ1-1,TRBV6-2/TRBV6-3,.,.,TGTGCCAGCAGTGAGCTGGACGCGAGGAACACTGAAGCTTTCTTT,CASSELDARNTEAFF
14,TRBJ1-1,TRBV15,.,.,TGTGCCACCAGCAGAGTGGGACCTAACACTGAAGCTTTCTTT,CATSRVGPNTEAFF
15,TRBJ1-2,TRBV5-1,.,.,TGCGCCAGCAGCTTGGGAGGGACGGAGGACTATGGCTACACCTTC,CASSLGGTEDYGYTF
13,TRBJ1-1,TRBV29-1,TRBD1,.,TGCAGCGTTTCACAGGGGGCATTTTTTTTAGCTTTCTTT,CSVSQGAFFLAFF
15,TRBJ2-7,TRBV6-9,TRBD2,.,TGTGCCAGCAGTTACGGGGGGACGCGGACCTACGAGCAGTACTTC,CASSYGGTRTYEQYF
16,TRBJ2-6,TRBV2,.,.,TGTGCCGGCAGTGATCGGCAGGGTTCTGGGACCAACGTCCTGACTTTC,CAGSDRQGSGTNVLTF
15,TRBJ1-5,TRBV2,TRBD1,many,TGTGCCAGCAGTGAGGGGGGACAGAGTAATCAGCCCCAGCATTTT,CASSEGGQSNQPQHF
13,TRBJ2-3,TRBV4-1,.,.,TGCGCCAGCCGGGACCAGAGCACAGATACGCAGTATTTT,CASRDQSTDTQYF
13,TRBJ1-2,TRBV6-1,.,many,TGTGCCAGCAGGGGGACGGGAGGAAATGGCTACACCTTC,CASRGTGGNGYTF
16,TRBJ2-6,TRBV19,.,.,TGTGCCAGTAGTATCACAGCTACCTCTGGGGCCAACGTCCTGACTTTC,CASSITATSGANVLTF